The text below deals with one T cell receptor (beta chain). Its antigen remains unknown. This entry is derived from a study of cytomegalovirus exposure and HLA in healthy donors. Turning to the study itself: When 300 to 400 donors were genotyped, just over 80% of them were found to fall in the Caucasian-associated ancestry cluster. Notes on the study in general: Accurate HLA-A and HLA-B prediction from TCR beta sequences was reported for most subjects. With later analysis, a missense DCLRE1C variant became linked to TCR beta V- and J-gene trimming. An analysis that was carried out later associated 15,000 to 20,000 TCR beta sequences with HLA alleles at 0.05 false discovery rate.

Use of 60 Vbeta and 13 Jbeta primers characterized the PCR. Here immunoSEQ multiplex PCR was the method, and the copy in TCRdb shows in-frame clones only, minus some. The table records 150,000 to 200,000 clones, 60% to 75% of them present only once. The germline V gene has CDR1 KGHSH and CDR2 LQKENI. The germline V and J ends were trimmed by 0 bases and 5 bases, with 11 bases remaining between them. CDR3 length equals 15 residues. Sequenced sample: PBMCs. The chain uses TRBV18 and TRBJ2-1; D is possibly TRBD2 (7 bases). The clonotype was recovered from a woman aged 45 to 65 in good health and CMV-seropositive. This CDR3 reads CASSPPGGDNNEQFF. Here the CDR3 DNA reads TGTGCCAGCTCACCACCGGGAGGGGACAACAATGAGCAGTTCTTC.